Detailed here is one TCR beta chain. Its antigen is unknown. The data were obtained in a study of CD8+ T cells in alopecia areata. Study details: Treatment ran 6 to 18 months, with 6 months of follow-up afterward.

cDNA serving as the sequencing template came from extracted, reverse transcribed RNA. Here immunoSEQ multiplex PCR was the method, and the copy in TCRdb shows in-frame clones only, minus some. The repertoire holds about 190,000 clones, with 55% to 70% as singletons. Trimming pared 0 bases from V and 2 bases from J, leaving 20 bases between. CDR1 is SGHRS and CDR2 is YFSETQ in the germline V gene. The CDR3 sequence is 18 residues long. Treatment given: oral pan-JAK inhibitor, 5-10 mg twice daily. Alopecia areata patients provided lesional scalp punch biopsies and peripheral blood, both collected for the study. Researchers picked out CD4+ and CD8+ T cells from PBMCs by sorting. Findings and limits, study-wide: How baseline CD8+ expansion relates to response remains uncertain (there was one nonresponder).

The TCR comes from a human donor with alopecia areata. This chain connects TRBV5-1 to TRBJ2-5; D tentatively reads TRBD1 or TRBD2 (6 bases each). Sequenced here: CD4+ T cells sorted from blood, sampled at week 4, from a patient treated with tofacitinib. CDR3 loop: CASSLAFSGQRVQETQYF. CDR3 bases: TGCGCCAGCAGCTTGGCCTTTAGCGGACAGCGTGTTCAAGAGACCCAGTACTTC.